This is a list of T cell receptor beta chains from one sample in a study of T cell changes during pregnancy in multiple sclerosis. Libraries were prepared by immunoSEQ multiplex PCR; TCRdb keeps only in-frame clonotypes and omits some of them. The sample consists of about 17,000 clones, 87% of them appearing once. The sample was CD8+ T cells from peripheral blood mononuclear cells, taken in the third trimester of pregnancy. These receptor sequences come from a female donor in good health, enrolled as a control in a pregnancy study. Both conserved end residues are part of each CDR3. D genes are given only for firm matches. A clone size is listed for some rows: how often the clone was seen (once, few, many), or a class if it is expanded.

>TRBJ2-3|TRBV7-2|TRBD2|NA|14
TGTGCCAGCAGCCCGGGACTAGCGGGGGATACGCAGTATTTT
CASSPGLAGDTQYF
>TRBJ2-2|TRBV28|TRBD1|NA|18
TGTGCCAGCAGTTTAGGACAGGGTAGTTTGGATTGGACCGGGGAGCTGTTTTTT
CASSLGQGSLDWTGELFF
>TRBJ1-4|TRBV6-5|TRBD1|NA|15
TGTGCCAGCAGTTCCGAGGGGGCGACTAATGAAAAACTGTTTTTT
CASSSEGATNEKLFF
>TRBJ2-7|TRBV5-5|TRBD2|NA|15
TGTGCCAGCAGCCAAACTAGCGGGAGCTCCTACGAGCAGTACTTC
CASSQTSGSSYEQYF
>TRBJ2-1|TRBV6-1|TRBD2|few|14
TGTGCCAGCAGTGGACTAGCGGGGGGGAATGAGCAGTTCTTC
CASSGLAGGNEQFF
>TRBJ2-3|TRBV27|NA|NA|14
TGTGCCAGCAGTGGTCTAGATCCCACAGATACGCAGTATTTT
CASSGLDPTDTQYF
>TRBJ2-4|TRBV13|NA|NA|14
TGTGCCAGCAGCTCTTGGGGGGAGGCGGACATTCAGTACTTC
CASSSWGEADIQYF
>TRBJ2-7|TRBV28|NA|NA|16
TGTGCCAGCAACCCCCAGGATGGTCAGGGGAGCAACGAGCAGTACTTC
CASNPQDGQGSNEQYF
>TRBJ1-2|TRBV6-5|NA|NA|16
TGTGCCAGCAGTTACTCGGGTCTAGCGGGGGGGAATGGCTACACCTTC
CASSYSGLAGGNGYTF
>TRBJ1-4|TRBV6-6|NA|NA|14
TGTGCCAGCAGTTACAGGGAGGGAAATGAAAAACTGTTTTTT
CASSYREGNEKLFF
>TRBJ1-2|TRBV7-2|NA|NA|15
TGTGCCAGCAGCTTAGTCGCAGGGGTTTACTATGGCTACACCTTC
CASSLVAGVYYGYTF
>TRBJ2-1|TRBV6-4|NA|medium-sized|15
TGTGCCAGCAGTGAAGGGGCCAGCTCCTACAATGAGCAGTTCTTC
CASSEGASSYNEQFF
>TRBJ2-5|TRBV14|TRBD1|NA|15
TGTGCCAGCAGCCAAGATCCAGGGGGCTGGGAGACCCAGTACTTC
CASSQDPGGWETQYF
>TRBJ1-1|TRBV13|NA|NA|13
TGTGCCAGCAGCTTAGAGCCTGGCAGGGAAGCTTTCTTT
CASSLEPGREAFF
>TRBJ2-5|TRBV7-2|TRBD1|NA|15
TGTGCCAGCAGCCCCGGGACAGAAATCTTAGAGACCCAGTACTTC
CASSPGTEILETQYF
>TRBJ1-2|TRBV25-1|NA|NA|14
TGTGCCAGCAGTGAATATGGGCAGGGCTATGGCTACACCTTC
CASSEYGQGYGYTF
>TRBJ2-5|TRBV28|NA|NA|16
TGTGCCAGCAGTCCACAGGGATGGCAACAAGGAGAGACCCAGTACTTC
CASSPQGWQQGETQYF
>TRBJ2-7|TRBV5-1|TRBD2|NA|15
TGCGCCAGCAGCCAGATGCTAGCGGGAGCAAACGAGCAGTACTTC
CASSQMLAGANEQYF
>TRBJ1-1|TRBV15|TRBD1|NA|12
TGTGCCACCGTCGGACAGGACACTGAAGCTTTCTTT
CATVGQDTEAFF
>TRBJ1-5|TRBV4-1|TRBD1|NA|18
TGCGCCAGCAGCCAAGATCATACAGGGGGTCATAGCAATCAGCCCCAGCATTTT
CASSQDHTGGHSNQPQHF
>TRBJ1-2|TRBV6-1|NA|medium-sized|13
TGTGCCAGCTTGGAGGGAACGGACTATGGCTACACCTTC
CASLEGTDYGYTF
>TRBJ1-2|TRBV25-1|NA|NA|13
TGTGCCAGCAGTCAAGATACATTCTATGGCTACACCTTC
CASSQDTFYGYTF
>TRBJ2-2|TRBV5-6|TRBD1|NA|16
TGTGCCAGCAGCAAACCGGACAGGGGGAGCACCGGGGAGCTGTTTTTT
CASSKPDRGSTGELFF
>TRBJ2-1|TRBV28|TRBD2|NA|15
TGTGCCAGCAGTCAAAGCCTCGTCAGAGCGGGAGATCAGTTCTTC
CASSQSLVRAGDQFF
>TRBJ2-3|TRBV7-9|NA|NA|14
TGTGCCAGCAGGTCCTCGGACTACACAGATACGCAGTATTTT
CASRSSDYTDTQYF
>TRBJ2-7|TRBV6-1|TRBD1|NA|13
TGCGCTAAACTGGGACAGGAGGTACACGAGCAGTACTTC
CAKLGQEVHEQYF
>TRBJ2-5|TRBV7-9|NA|NA|13
TGTGCCAGCAGCCTCGAGCTAGCGGAGACCCAGTACTTC
CASSLELAETQYF
>TRBJ2-6|TRBV9|NA|NA|17
TGTGCCAGCAGCGTAGATCGGGGGGCAACTGGGGCCAACGTCCTGACTTTC
CASSVDRGATGANVLTF
>TRBJ2-5|TRBV10-3|NA|once|13
TGTGCCATCAGTGAGTCAACAGAAGAGACCCAGTACTTC
CAISESTEETQYF
>TRBJ2-7|TRBV5-1|NA|once|16
TGCGCCAGCAGCCCATCCCTGAGCGGGCCATTCCTCGAGCAGTACTTC
CASSPSLSGPFLEQYF
>TRBJ2-3|TRBV9|TRBD2|NA|16
TGTGCCAGCAGCCGGACTAGCGGGGGTTACACAGATACGCAGTATTTT
CASSRTSGGYTDTQYF